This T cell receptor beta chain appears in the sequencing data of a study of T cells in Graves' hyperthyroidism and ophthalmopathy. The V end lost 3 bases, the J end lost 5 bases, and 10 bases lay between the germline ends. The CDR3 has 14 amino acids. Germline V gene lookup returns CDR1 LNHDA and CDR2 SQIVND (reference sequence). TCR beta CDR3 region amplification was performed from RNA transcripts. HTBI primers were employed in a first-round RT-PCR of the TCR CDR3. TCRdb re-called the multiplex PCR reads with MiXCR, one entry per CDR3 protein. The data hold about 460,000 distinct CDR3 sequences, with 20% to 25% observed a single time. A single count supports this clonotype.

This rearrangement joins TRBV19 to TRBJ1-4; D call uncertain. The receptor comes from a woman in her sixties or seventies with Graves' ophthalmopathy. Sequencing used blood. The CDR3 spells CASSIGRRNEKLFF. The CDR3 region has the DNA TGTGCCAGTAGTATCGGTAGACGCAATGAAAAACTGTTTTTT.